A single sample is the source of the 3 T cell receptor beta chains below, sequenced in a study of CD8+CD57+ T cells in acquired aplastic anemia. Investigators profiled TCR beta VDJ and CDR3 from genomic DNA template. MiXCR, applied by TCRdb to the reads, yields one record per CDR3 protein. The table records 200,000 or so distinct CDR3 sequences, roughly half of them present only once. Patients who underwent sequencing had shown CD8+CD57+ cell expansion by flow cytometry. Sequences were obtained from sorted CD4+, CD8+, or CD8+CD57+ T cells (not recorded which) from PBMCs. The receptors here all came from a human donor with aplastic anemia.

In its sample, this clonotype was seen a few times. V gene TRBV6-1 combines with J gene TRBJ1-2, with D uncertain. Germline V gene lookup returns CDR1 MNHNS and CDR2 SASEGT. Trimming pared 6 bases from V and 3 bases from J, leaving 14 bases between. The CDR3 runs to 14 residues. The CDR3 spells CASSTSGPHYGYTF. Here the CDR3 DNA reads TGTGCCAGCAGCACTTCCGGGCCGCACTATGGCTACACCTTC.

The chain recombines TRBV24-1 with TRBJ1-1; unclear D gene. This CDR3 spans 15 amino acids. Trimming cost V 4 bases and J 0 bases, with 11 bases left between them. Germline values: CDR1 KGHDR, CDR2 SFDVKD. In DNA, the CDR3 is TGTGCCACCAGTGACTTGAGGGTCCTGAACACTGAAGCTTTCTTT. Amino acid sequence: CATSDLRVLNTEAFF.

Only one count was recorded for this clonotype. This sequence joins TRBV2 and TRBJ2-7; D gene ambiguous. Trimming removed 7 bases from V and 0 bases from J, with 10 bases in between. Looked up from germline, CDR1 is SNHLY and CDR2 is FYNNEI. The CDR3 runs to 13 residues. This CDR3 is CASTSGISYEQYF. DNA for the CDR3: TGTGCCAGCACCTCCGGAATCTCCTACGAGCAGTACTTC.